These 20 T cell receptor beta chains were all obtained from the same sample, sequenced in a study of PD-L1 blockade in urothelial cancer. Method: immunoSEQ multiplex PCR; TCRdb's copy keeps in-frame clones and lacks some. Among about 43,000 clones listed, approximately 90% were seen once. This sample comprised PBMCs, obtained around atezolizumab (anti-PD-L1) treatment. These receptors were taken from a woman aged 55-69 years with urothelial cancer.

This chain connects TRBV5-1 to TRBJ2-1; 7 bases align to TRBD1. The CDR3 extends over 15 amino acids. Looked up from germline, CDR1 is SGHRS and CDR2 is YFSETQ. The V and J ends lost 4 bases and 0 bases, in that order; junction bases with no gene match: 4. The CDR3 loop reads CASSVAGGSYNEQFF. The DNA for the CDR3 is TGCGCCAGCAGCGTAGCAGGGGGCTCCTACAATGAGCAGTTCTTC.

The chain is built from TRBV15 and TRBJ2-1, with 7 bases aligning to TRBD2. The CDR3 length is 16 residues. Germline loops: CDR1 LNHNV, CDR2 YYDKDF (reference sequence). The ends lost 3 bases at V and 2 bases at J; junction bases unmatched: 7. CDR3 region: CATSRIWGGPYNEQFF. CDR3 nucleotide sequence: TGTGCCACCAGCAGGATCTGGGGGGGTCCCTACAATGAGCAGTTCTTC. Together with reference TRBV15 and TRBJ2-1, the CDR3 gives the full variable domain: DAMVIQNPRYQVTQFGKPVTLSCSQTLNHNVMYWYQQKSSQAPKLLFHYYDKDFNNEADTPDNFQSRRPNTSFCFLDIRSPGLGDTAMYLCATSRIWGGPYNEQFFGPGTRLTVL.

J is TRBJ2-1 and V is TRBV5-6; TRBD2 agrees at 9 bases. Trimming took 2 bases from V and 8 from J; bases not matched to a gene: 11. In germline, CDR1 is SGHDT, CDR2 YYEEEE. The CDR3 covers 16 residues. In DNA form, the CDR3 reads TGTGCCAGCAGCTTCCTTAGCGGGAGCCCTCGGCATGAGCAGTTCTTC. Its translation: CASSFLSGSPRHEQFF. Full variable domain (remainder filled in from reference TRBV5-6 and TRBJ2-1): DAGVTQSPTHLIKTRGQQVTLRCSPKSGHDTVSWYQQALGQGPQFIFQYYEEEERQRGNFPDRFSGHQFPNYSSELNVNALLLGDSALYLCASSFLSGSPRHEQFFGPGTRLTVL.

The chain uses TRBV7-6 and TRBJ1-1; D is possibly TRBD1 (5 bases). Germline values: CDR1 SGHVS, CDR2 FNYEAQ. The CDR3 extends over 14 amino acids. V dropped 2 bases and J dropped 5 bases, with 12 bases sitting between them. CDR3 residues: CASSLNQEGTEAFF. CDR3 DNA: TGTGCCAGCAGCTTAAACCAGGAGGGGACTGAAGCTTTCTTT.

The genes are TRBV7-3 and TRBJ2-1; D possibly corresponds to TRBD2 (6 bases). CDR1 is SGHTA and CDR2 is FQGTGA in the germline V gene. The CDR3 is 15 residues long. Trimming shortened V by 1 base and J by 4 bases, and 11 bases separated the two germline ends. The CDR3, as DNA: TGTGCCAGCAGCTTAAGTGGGGGGAGGTACAATGAGCAGTTCTTC. It encodes CASSLSGGRYNEQFF.

A note on this clone: One end of the junction is discordant with germline, which a read error may explain. This rearrangement joins TRBV6-5 to TRBJ1-5; 8 bases map to TRBD1. The CDR3 has 16 residues. The germline V gene has CDR1 MNHEY and CDR2 SVGAGI. The CDR3, as DNA: TGTGCCAGCAGTCACTCTCCAGGGGGCTGGAATCAGCCCCAGCATTTT. This codes for CASSHSPGGWNQPQHF.

This clone has only one observation. The chain carries TRBV5-6 and TRBJ2-1; 7 nucleotides line up with TRBD2. V shed 5 bases, J shed 4 bases, and the junction held 9 bases outside the gene matches. The CDR3 consists of 15 residues. CDR1 and CDR2 from the germline V gene are SGHDT and YYEEEE. Here the CDR3 DNA reads TGTGCCAGCAGATCTCCGGGAGGAAGGTACAATGAGCAGTTCTTC. Protein sequence: CASRSPGGRYNEQFF.

The genes are TRBV15 and TRBJ1-1; maybe TRBD1 (6 bases). The CDR3 is made up of 15 amino acids. The V gene lost 1 base and the J gene lost 1 base, with 10 bases spanning the gap. Germline V gives CDR1 LNHNV, CDR2 YYDKDF (reference sequence). CDR3 DNA sequence: TGTGCCACCAGCAGAGGAACAGGGTGGAACACTGAAGCTTTCTTT. Amino acids: CATSRGTGWNTEAFF.

The genes are TRBV21-1 and TRBJ1-2. TRBV21-1 is a documented pseudogene. The CDR3 is 14 amino acids. Here the CDR3 reads CASRSGTPDYGYTF. The CDR3 coding sequence is TGTGCCAGCAGGTCCGGGACTCCGGACTATGGCTACACCTTC.

V usage is TRBV2 and J usage is TRBJ1-2; 9 bases align to TRBD1. V lost 5 bases to trimming and J lost 6 bases; unmatched junction nucleotides: 4. The CDR3 extends over 13 amino acids. The germline gives CDR1 SNHLY, CDR2 FYNNEI. Here the CDR3 reads CASSNTGGNGYTF. The CDR3 nucleotides are TGTGCCAGCAGTAATACAGGGGGCAATGGCTACACCTTC.

The chain uses TRBV18 and TRBJ2-1, with D tentatively TRBD1 (5 bases). The germline gives CDR1 KGHSH, CDR2 LQKENI. The CDR3 has 17 residues. Trimming cost V 2 bases and J 7 bases, with 21 bases left between them. The chain's CDR3 is CASSPREGVTFGNEQFF. CDR3 in DNA: TGTGCCAGCTCACCAAGGGAAGGGGTGACTTTCGGGAATGAGCAGTTCTTC.

The rearrangement uses TRBV29-1 and TRBJ1-6; TRBD1 might be the D (5 bases). Trimming removed 7 bases from V and 7 bases from J, with 14 bases in between. Germline CDR1 and CDR2: SQVTM and ANQGSEA. The CDR3 runs 13 residues. This CDR3 reads CSARHGGNSPLHF. The CDR3 nucleotides are TGCAGCGCCCGCCACGGGGGGAATTCACCCCTCCACTTT.

This rearrangement joins TRBV5-1 to TRBJ2-1; D remains ambiguous. CDR3 size: 14 residues. V lost 2 bases and J 2 bases, leaving 8 bases between the germline ends. Germline CDR1 is SGHRS and CDR2 is YFSETQ. CDR3 in DNA: TGCGCCAGCAGCTTTGGGCGCCCCTACAATGAGCAGTTCTTC. Translation gives CASSFGRPYNEQFF. Drawing the rest from reference TRBV5-1 and TRBJ2-1, the complete variable domain is KAGVTQTPRYLIKTRGQQVTLSCSPISGHRSVSWYQQTPGQGLQFLFEYFSETQRNKGNFPGRFSGRQFSNSRSEMNVSTLELGDSALYLCASSFGRPYNEQFFGPGTRLTVL.

V gene TRBV19 combines with J gene TRBJ2-2, with D perhaps matching TRBD2 (7 bases). CDR3 length equals 15 residues. The V end was cut by 8 bases, the J end by 4 bases, with 17 bases between. Germline values: CDR1 LNHDA, CDR2 SQIVND (reference sequence). For the CDR3, the DNA is TGTGCCAGTGATCCGGCTCGGGGGGCCACCGGGGAGCTGTTTTTT. It specifies CASDPARGATGELFF.

The J gene is TRBJ2-1, the V gene TRBV14; no definite D call. The CDR3 covers 16 residues. Per germline, CDR1 SGHDN and CDR2 FVKESK. The V gene lost 0 bases and the J gene lost 0 bases, with 9 bases spanning the gap. CDR3 protein: CASSQEEAGSYNEQFF. The CDR3, as DNA: TGTGCCAGCAGCCAAGAGGAAGCAGGCTCCTACAATGAGCAGTTCTTC. The whole variable domain, remainder taken from reference TRBV14 and TRBJ2-1, is EAGVTQFPSHSVIEKGQTVTLRCDPISGHDNLYWYRRVMGKEIKFLLHFVKESKQDESGMPNNRFLAERTGGTYSTLKVQPAELEDSGVYFCASSQEEAGSYNEQFFGPGTRLTVL.

The chain couples TRBV5-1 to TRBJ1-1; 8 nucleotides match TRBD1. Germline-derived CDR1 and CDR2 are SGHRS and YFSETQ. V lost 4 bases to trimming and J lost 0 bases; unmatched junction nucleotides: 8. This CDR3 contains 16 residues. The CDR3 coding sequence is TGCGCCAGCAGCCCCGGGACAGGCGACATGAACACTGAAGCTTTCTTT. This codes for CASSPGTGDMNTEAFF.

The gene calls are TRBV10-3 and TRBJ2-4; D unresolved. Deletions cut 0 bases from V and 0 bases from J, with 9 bases between. The germline CDR1 and CDR2 sequences are ENHRY and SYGVKD. The CDR3 consists of 16 residues. The CDR3 protein is CAISESAALAKNIQYF. The DNA for the CDR3 is TGTGCCATCAGTGAGTCGGCCGCCCTAGCCAAAAACATTCAGTACTTC.

This clone was seen a handful of times. This rearrangement joins TRBV27 to TRBJ1-6; maybe TRBD1 (5 bases). The V gene's germline CDR1 is MNHEY and CDR2 SMNVEV (reference sequence). V was clipped by 4 bases and J by 1 base, with 8 bases between them. This CDR3 is 15 amino acids long. CDR3 sequence: CASSSAGSYNSPLHF. As DNA, the CDR3 is TGTGCCAGCAGTTCCGCAGGGTCCTATAATTCACCCCTCCACTTT.

This clone came up once. The rearrangement links TRBV7-2 to TRBJ1-2; D not certain. Trimming took off 6 bases at V and 8 bases at J, with 16 bases between the two ends. Germline lookup yields CDR1 SGHTA and CDR2 FQGNSA. CDR3 length equals 13 residues. For the CDR3, the DNA is TGTGCCAGCAGTAACCAAGGAGGTTCCGGCTACACCTTC. It yields the protein CASSNQGGSGYTF.

The DNA of the CDR3 is TGTGCCAGCAGCTCAGTAGCGAATGAGCAGTTCTTC. Its translation: CASSSVANEQFF. The chain uses TRBV11-2 and TRBJ2-1, with TRBD2 as a possible D gene (5 bases). From germline, CDR1 is SGHAT and CDR2 FQNNGV. The CDR3 consists of 12 residues. V was pared by 4 bases and J by 7 bases, with 8 bases between.